One and the same sample provided the 22 T cell receptor beta chains below, sequenced in a study of Graves' ophthalmopathy and Graves' hyperthyroidism. Using RNA transcripts, the TCR beta CDR3 regions were amplified. Scientists carried out first-round RT-PCR using HTBI primers and then a second-round multiplex PCR. TCRdb reprocessed the multiplex PCR reads via MiXCR and lists one record per CDR3 protein. The sample consists of some 1.1 million distinct CDR3 sequences, roughly two fifths of them appearing once. Sequencing was carried out using peripheral blood or thyroid tissue (not recorded which). Receptors originate from an adult man with Graves' hyperthyroidism.

There are many counts of this clonotype. The chain employs TRBV19 and TRBJ2-7; possibly TRBD1 for D (5 bases). CDR3 size: 12 residues. Germline V CDR1 and CDR2: LNHDA, SQIVND (reference sequence). Deletions cut 9 bases from V and 7 bases from J, with 16 bases between. In DNA, the CDR3 is TGTGCCAGCAGCATAAGGGGTGGAGAGCAGTACTTC. This gives the protein CASSIRGGEQYF. The full variable domain, rest sourced from reference TRBV19 and TRBJ2-7, is DGGITQSPKYLFRKEGQNVTLSCEQNLNHDAMYWYRQDPGQGLRLIYYSQIVNDFQKGDIAEGYSVSREKKESFPLTVTSAQKNPTAFYLCASSIRGGEQYFGPGTRLTVT.

This clonotype has ten or more counts. V usage is TRBV29-1 and J usage is TRBJ1-1; D not certain. CDR3 length: 13 residues. V lost 1 base, J lost 0 bases, and 6 bases lay in between. Germline V gives CDR1 SQVTM, CDR2 ANQGSEA. The CDR3 reads CSVEGQMNTEAFF. The CDR3 DNA reads TGCAGCGTTGAAGGGCAGATGAACACTGAAGCTTTCTTT.

The J gene is TRBJ1-1, the V gene TRBV20-1; D is perhaps TRBD1 (5 bases). With 0 bases removed from V and 6 bases from J, the gap between germline ends came to 20 bases. CDR1 is DFQATT, CDR2 SNEGSKA, per germline (reference sequence). The CDR3 contains 16 residues. Here the CDR3 reads CSAREIPHRGGSEAFF. CDR3 coding DNA: TGCAGTGCTAGAGAGATCCCCCACCGGGGGGGGTCTGAAGCTTTCTTT.

This clonotype was detected a few times. This rearrangement joins TRBV27 to TRBJ1-6, with unresolved D. The CDR3 consists of 13 residues. V was cut by 7 bases and J by 2 bases, with 6 bases left in between. CDR1 and CDR2 (germline): MNHEY, SMNVEV (reference sequence). CDR3 region: CASTWAYNSPLHF. CDR3 in DNA: TGTGCCAGCACCTGGGCCTATAATTCACCCCTCCACTTT.

The chain combines TRBV2 with TRBJ2-5; D gene unclear. CDR1 SNHLY and CDR2 FYNNEI come from the germline V gene. The V and J ends lost 6 bases and 5 bases respectively, with 19 bases between them. This CDR3 has 15 amino acids. In nucleotides, the CDR3 is TGTGCCAGCAGCCCCGACGGAGCCTCATGGGAGACCCAGTACTTC. As protein: CASSPDGASWETQYF.

This clonotype was detected only a few times. The rearrangement uses TRBV12-3 or TRBV12-4 and TRBJ1-3; no definite D call. This CDR3 has 15 residues. The germline V and J ends were trimmed by 5 bases and 7 bases, with 18 bases remaining between them. DNA of the CDR3: TGTGCCAGCAGTCCTAGCGTCCCAAACGGGAACACCATATATTTT. It specifies CASSPSVPNGNTIYF.

V usage is TRBV12-3 or TRBV12-4 and J usage is TRBJ2-7, with D unclear. CDR3 length equals 11 residues. The V end lost 6 bases, the J end lost 5 bases, and 8 bases lay between the germline ends. CDR3 protein: CASSQNHEQYF. CDR3 DNA: TGTGCCAGCAGCCAAAATCACGAGCAGTACTTC.

The sample holds many counts of this clonotype. V usage is TRBV7-9 and J usage is TRBJ1-2; D uncertain. The germline V gene encodes CDR1 SEHNR and CDR2 FQNEAQ (reference sequence). The CDR3 sequence is 14 residues long. Deletions cut 5 bases from V and 7 bases from J, with 17 bases between. The chain's CDR3 is CASSDRGAESGYTF. The CDR3 DNA is TGTGCCAGCAGCGACCGCGGCGCAGAGAGTGGCTACACCTTC.

This clonotype was seen at least ten times. The chain links TRBV11-2 to TRBJ2-7, with D hard to call. The CDR3 is made up of 15 amino acids. CDR1 is SGHAT, CDR2 FQNNGV, per germline. The V gene lost 1 base and the J gene lost 2 bases, with 12 bases spanning the gap. The chain's CDR3 is CASSLATDQAYEQYF. The CDR3 nucleotides are TGTGCCAGCAGCTTAGCTACGGACCAAGCCTACGAGCAGTACTTC. The full variable domain, its missing parts supplied by reference TRBV11-2 and TRBJ2-7, is EAGVAQSPRYKIIEKRQSVAFWCNPISGHATLYWYQQILGQGPKLLIQFQNNGVVDDSQLPKDRFSAERLKGVDSTLKIQPAKLEDSAVYLCASSLATDQAYEQYFGPGTRLTVT.

Notes on this clonotype: One base away lies a much larger clone, so this may be a sequencing read error. This chain uses TRBV20-1 with TRBJ1-1; D possibly corresponds to TRBD1 (6 bases). CDR1 and CDR2 (germline): DFQATT, SNEGSKA (reference sequence). The CDR3 covers 14 residues. CDR3 amino acids: CNARRGAENTEAFF. The CDR3 DNA reads TGCAATGCTAGAAGGGGGGCCGAAAACACTGAAGCTTTCTTT.

This clonotype showed up just a few times. Lacking the conserved final phenylalanine or tryptophan, this CDR3 likely reflects a read error. The chain links TRBV14 to TRBJ1-1; D is possibly TRBD1 (5 bases). Trimming shortened V by 4 bases and J by 3 bases, and 21 bases separated the two germline ends. The CDR3 contains 17 residues. Germline values: CDR1 SGHDN, CDR2 FVKESK. CDR3 bases: TGTGCCAGCAGCCCCACGGGCCAAGGCCTCAGGGACACTGAAGCTTTCTCT. Its translation is CASSPTGQGLRDTEAFS.

The rearrangement uses TRBV9 and TRBJ1-6, with a possible D match to TRBD1 (5 bases). The V end lost 4 bases, the J end lost 8 bases, and 10 bases lay between the germline ends. The CDR3 has 13 residues. The V gene's germline CDR1 is SGDLS and CDR2 YYNGEE. In nucleotides, the CDR3 is TGTGCCAGCAGCCAGGGTTCGGATTCACCCCTCCACTTT. Encoded protein: CASSQGSDSPLHF.

This clonotype has just a few counts. One end of the junction fails to match germline, which may point to a read error. The genes are TRBV7-2 and TRBJ2-5; 12 nucleotides match TRBD2. This CDR3 region has 18 residues. Looked up from germline, CDR1 is SGHTA and CDR2 is FQGNSA. In DNA, the CDR3 is TGCGCCAGCAGCCCTAGACTAGCGGGGGCTCTGTACCAAGAGACCCAGTACTTC. Translating gives CASSPRLAGALYQETQYF.

The chain couples TRBV7-2 to TRBJ2-5; maybe TRBD2 (6 bases). The CDR3 runs 17 residues. The germline gives CDR1 SGHTA, CDR2 FQGNSA. Trimming removed 4 bases from V and 9 bases from J, with 27 bases in between. Written as DNA, the CDR3 is TGTGCCAGCAGCTCCGAGTCGCCAGGGTCGTATGGGGAGGCCCAGTACTTC. This sequence encodes CASSSESPGSYGEAQYF. Combining the CDR3 with reference TRBV7-2 and TRBJ2-5 gives the whole variable domain GAGVSQSPSNKVTEKGKDVELRCDPISGHTALYWYRQSLGQGLEFLIYFQGNSAPDKSGLPSDRFSAERTGGSVSTLTIQRTQQEDSAVYLCASSSESPGSYGEAQYFGPGTRLLVL.

This clonotype showed up many times. The CDR3 coding sequence is TGTGCCAGCAGCTTAGACCCCTATCAGCCCCAGCATTTT. Translating gives CASSLDPYQPQHF. The chain uses TRBV7-2 and TRBJ1-5; no definite D call. Germline CDR1 is SGHTA and CDR2 is FQGNSA. The CDR3 has 13 residues. The V end lost 1 base, the J end lost 5 bases, and 6 bases lay between the germline ends.

This chain connects TRBV7-9 to TRBJ1-1, with a tentative D call TRBD1 (5 bases). V lost 5 bases and J 4 bases, leaving 11 bases between the germline ends. CDR1 SEHNR and CDR2 FQNEAQ come from the germline V gene (reference sequence). CDR3 length equals 13 residues. CDR3 nucleotide sequence: TGTGCCAGCAGCGCCAGGGACGTCACTGAAGCTTTCTTT. Residues: CASSARDVTEAFF.

The chain links TRBV29-1 to TRBJ1-2; a weak D match, TRBD1 (6 bases). The CDR3 extends over 11 amino acids. V shed 4 bases and J shed 9 bases, with 12 bases lying between them. Per germline, CDR1 SQVTM and CDR2 ANQGSEA. In DNA form, the CDR3 reads TGCAGCGTTGGCGGAGGGGGAAGCTACACCTTC. Its protein product is CSVGGGGSYTF.

About this clonotype itself: A much larger clone lies one base from this, so it may be a read error. The chain links TRBV10-3 to TRBJ1-6; no clear D gene. In germline, CDR1 is ENHRY, CDR2 SYGVKD. Trimming shortened V by 8 bases and J by 8 bases, and 10 bases separated the two germline ends. The CDR3 is made up of 12 amino acids. DNA for the CDR3: TGTGCCATCTCGGGCAGTTATTCACCCCTCCACTTT. This encodes CAISGSYSPLHF.

On this clonotype: This may be a read error: a much more frequent sequence differs by one nucleotide. The rearrangement uses TRBV9 and TRBJ1-6; possible D gene TRBD1, 5 bases. The CDR3 is 15 amino acids. Germline lookup yields CDR1 SGDLS and CDR2 YYNGEE. The CDR3 nucleotides read TGTGCCAGCAGCGTGGGGGGGGGTCCGAGTTCACCCTTCCACTTT. It yields the protein CASSVGGGPSSPFHF.

The chain recombines TRBV7-6 with TRBJ2-1; the D gene is possibly TRBD1 (5 bases). Trimming took 3 bases from V and 8 from J, leaving 11 bases between them. Germline V lookup: CDR1 SGHVS, CDR2 FNYEAQ. The CDR3 is made up of 13 amino acids. As DNA, the CDR3 is TGTGCCAGCAGCTTCAGGGCAGGCGATGAGCAGTTCTTC. This gives the protein CASSFRAGDEQFF. The whole variable domain, filled in from reference TRBV7-6 and TRBJ2-1, reads GAGVSQSPRYKVTKRGQDVALRCDPISGHVSLYWYRQALGQGPEFLTYFNYEAQQDKSGLPNDRFSAERPEGSISTLTIQRTEQRDSAMYRCASSFRAGDEQFFGPGTRLTVL.

The chain uses TRBV5-4 and TRBJ2-7; 10 bases match TRBD1. Per germline, CDR1 SGHNT and CDR2 YYREEE (reference sequence). Losses at the gene ends were 4 bases for V and 5 bases for J; bases not matched to a gene: 6. The CDR3 sequence is 14 residues long. CDR3: CASSPGQGRNEQYF. CDR3 coding DNA: TGTGCCAGCAGCCCGGGACAGGGGAGGAACGAGCAGTACTTC. The whole variable domain, remainder taken from reference TRBV5-4 and TRBJ2-7, is ETGVTQSPTHLIKTRGQQVTLRCSSQSGHNTVSWYQQALGQGPQFIFQYYREEENGRGNFPPRFSGLQFPNYSSELNVNALELDDSALYLCASSPGQGRNEQYFGPGTRLTVT.

This clonotype was observed a few times. The rearrangement uses TRBV7-3 and TRBJ1-6; D is ambiguous. V lost 3 bases to trimming and J lost 6 bases, with 9 bases between them. The CDR3 sequence is 14 residues long. Germline lookup yields CDR1 SGHTA and CDR2 FQGTGA. The CDR3 region is CASSFRQVNSPLHF. The CDR3 coding sequence is TGTGCCAGCAGCTTTCGGCAGGTTAATTCACCCCTCCACTTT.